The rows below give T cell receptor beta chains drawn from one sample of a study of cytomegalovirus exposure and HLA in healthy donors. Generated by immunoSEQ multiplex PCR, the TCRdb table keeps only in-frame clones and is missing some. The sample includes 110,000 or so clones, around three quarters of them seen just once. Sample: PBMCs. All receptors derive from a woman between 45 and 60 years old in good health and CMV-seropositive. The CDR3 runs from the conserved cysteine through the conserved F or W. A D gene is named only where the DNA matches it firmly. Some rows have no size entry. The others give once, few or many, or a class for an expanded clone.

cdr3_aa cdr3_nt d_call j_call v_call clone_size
CASSQVSQGGTEAFF TGCGCCAGCAGCCAAGTCTCCCAGGGGGGCACTGAAGCTTTCTTT TRBD1 TRBJ1-1 TRBV4-1 once
CASSERGIGNSPLHF TGTGCCAGCAGTGAACGGGGGATCGGTAATTCACCCCTCCACTTT . TRBJ1-6 TRBV2 .
CAISEAGSYNEQFF TGTGCCATCAGTGAGGCGGGATCCTACAATGAGCAGTTCTTC . TRBJ2-1 TRBV10-3 .
CASSLRTGELFF TGTGCCAGCAGCCTGCGCACCGGGGAGCTGTTTTTT . TRBJ2-2 TRBV7-6 .
CAGGTGGHEQFF TGTGCTGGGGGGACAGGGGGCCATGAGCAGTTCTTC TRBD1 TRBJ2-1 TRBV12-5 .
CASSKGGAGGQDTQYF TGTGCCAGCAGTAAAGGAGGGGCAGGGGGCCAGGATACGCAGTATTTT TRBD1 TRBJ2-3 TRBV6-6 .
CASSVGAYNEQFF TGTGCCAGCAGCGTAGGGGCTTACAATGAGCAGTTCTTC . TRBJ2-1 TRBV9 once
CASSLRDRGEQFF TGTGCCAGCAGCTTACGGGACAGAGGGGAGCAGTTCTTC TRBD1 TRBJ2-1 TRBV7-6 .
CASSYGLQEAFF TGTGCCAGCAGTTACGGGCTTCAAGAAGCTTTCTTT . TRBJ1-1 TRBV6-5 few
CASNQDREYNEQFF TGTGCCAGCAATCAGGACAGGGAGTACAATGAGCAGTTCTTC TRBD1 TRBJ2-1 TRBV2 .
CASSRGGEDTQYF TGTGCCAGCAGCCGTGGGGGCGAAGATACGCAGTATTTT . TRBJ2-3 TRBV27 .
CASSPPTGPVGYEQYF TGTGCCAGCAGCCCCCCAACAGGCCCGGTGGGTTACGAGCAGTACTTC . TRBJ2-7 TRBV7-2 .
CASAGGGSSGNTIYF TGTGCTAGTGCCGGCGGCGGCAGCTCTGGAAACACCATATATTTT . TRBJ1-3 TRBV12-5 .
CASSSGGRQPQHF TGTGCCAGCAGTTCAGGGGGGAGACAGCCCCAGCATTTT TRBD1 TRBJ1-5 TRBV6-5 .
CATTGAYNEQFF TGCGCCACCACTGGAGCCTACAATGAGCAGTTCTTC . TRBJ2-1 TRBV10-2 .
CASSLARNTEAFF TGTGCCAGCAGCTTAGCCAGGAACACTGAAGCTTTCTTT . TRBJ1-1 TRBV7-2 .
CASSFRVAGNNEQFF TGTGCCAGCAGCTTTCGGGTAGCGGGAAACAATGAGCAGTTCTTC TRBD2 TRBJ2-1 TRBV11-2 .
CASSLSGADEQFF TGTGCCAGCAGCTTGTCGGGAGCCGATGAGCAGTTCTTC . TRBJ2-1 TRBV7-2 .
CASSKEWAGGGTDTQYF TGTGCCAGCAGCAAAGAATGGGCGGGGGGGGGCACAGATACGCAGTATTTT TRBD2 TRBJ2-3 TRBV7-2 .
CASSDQRWYF TGTGCCAGCAGTGACCAGCGTTGGTACTTC . TRBJ2-7 TRBV2 .
CASGRHRAQSLHF TGTGCCAGCGGCCGACACAGGGCCCAGTCCCTCCACTTT . TRBJ1-6 TRBV27 .
CASSPQLGAYNEQFF TGTGCCAGCAGCCCCCAGTTAGGAGCCTACAATGAGCAGTTCTTC . TRBJ2-1 TRBV7-3 .
CASSLVIGQPSTDTQYF TGTGCCAGCAGCTTAGTGATAGGACAACCTAGCACAGATACGCAGTATTTT . TRBJ2-3 TRBV7-8 once
CASSFLAGGSNEQFF TGCGCCAGCAGCTTCCTAGCGGGAGGATCTAATGAGCAGTTCTTC TRBD2 TRBJ2-1 TRBV5-1 .
CSVEGAGVRDEQYF TGCAGCGTTGAAGGGGCGGGGGTGAGGGACGAGCAGTACTTC TRBD2 TRBJ2-7 TRBV29-1 .
CASSQSNGREPLAGGPGTGELFF TGCGCCAGCAGTCAATCGAATGGTAGGGAACCTCTAGCGGGAGGGCCGGGAACCGGGGAGCTGTTTTTT TRBD2 TRBJ2-2 TRBV23-1 few